Reported below is one T cell receptor beta chain. Its specificity is unknown. The method was immunoSEQ multiplex PCR; TCRdb's version includes in-frame clones alone and lacks a portion of them. The data show 150,000 to 200,000 clones, over 70% seen once. The CDR3 extends over 14 amino acids. Per the germline V gene, CDR1 is MNHNY and CDR2 is SVGAGI (reference sequence). The germline V and J ends were trimmed by 5 bases and 1 base, with 9 bases remaining between them. This specimen belongs to a study of T cell responses to AZD1222 COVID-19 vaccine. Overall study findings and caveats: Vaccination with two AZD1222 doses was followed by a rise in Spike-specific TCR breadth and depth. Baseline antibody screening turned up just six seropositive AZD1222 recipients. Across the whole spike, CD4 TCRs peaked at regions 160-218 and 743-854. Repertoire samples came only from after the peak T cell response.

The starting material was peripheral blood, obtained on day 0 of MenACWY control vaccination. This sequence was found in an adult in good health. The chain links TRBV6-6 to TRBJ2-1; D unclear. The DNA of the CDR3 is TGTGCCAGCAGTGGGTCGCGGTCCTACAATGAGCAGTTCTTC. Residues: CASSGSRSYNEQFF.